This record concerns one T cell receptor beta chain sequence. The sample belongs to a study of blood T cell repertoires in COVID-19. Study overall: The samples span acute and convalescent COVID-19 from the United States, Italy and Spain. T cells, B-cell-depleted T cells, or PBMCs supplied cDNA or gDNA.

In the authors' methods: Researchers report that nucleated cell counts were estimated from reference gene primer amplification. Using immunoSEQ multiplex PCR, the repertoire was profiled, and TCRdb retains in-frame clones only, with some absent. Clone size and V and J calls were adopted from that table, with D and trimming inferred from the DNA. The top ten hold 14% of the sample, which has around 58,000 clones, 90% seen once. The TCR comes from a human donor with active COVID-19. The donor label of this sample is uncertain. Sequenced: peripheral blood.

DNA for the CDR3: TGTGCCAGCAGCCAAGACAGGGGGGAGCTGTTTTTT. Its translation is CASSQDRGELFF. The chain couples TRBV3-1 (or the pseudogene TRBV3-2) to TRBJ2-2; D unclear. The germline V gene encodes CDR1 LGHDT and CDR2 YNNKEL (reference sequence). Trimming left V 0 bases short and J 8 bases short, with 4 bases between. The CDR3 has 12 residues.